This T cell receptor (beta chain) was recorded in a study of response to subunit inactivated influenza vaccine. Each CDR3 protein gets one entry after TCRdb re-called the RT-PCR reads with MiXCR. The sample shows about 190,000 distinct CDR3 sequences, roughly an eighth of them seen only once. The clonotype comes from a middle-aged man who received an inactivated influenza vaccine. Material: CD8+ T cells sorted from PBMCs, obtained about 5 days after vaccination.

This CDR3 is CSPRDGGTEAFF. CDR3 DNA: TGCAGTCCCAGGGATGGTGGCACTGAAGCTTTCTTT. The chain recombines TRBV20-1 with TRBJ1-1; the D gene is possibly TRBD1 (5 bases). Trimming removed 8 bases at V and 4 bases at J, with 14 bases between. CDR1 and CDR2 (germline): DFQATT, SNEGSKA (reference sequence). CDR3 length: 12 amino acids.